Listed here are 11 T cell receptor beta chains from one sample, sequenced in a study of graft-versus-host responses after intestinal transplantation. The antigens these receptors bind are not known. Clones were read by immunoSEQ multiplex PCR, and TCRdb kept only the in-frame ones, dropping some. This repertoire shows under 100,000 clones, roughly 90% found once; its top ten account for roughly 0.4%. The sequenced sample was unstimulated CD8+ T cells sorted from spleen or lymph node cells, obtained before transplant. The origin of the receptors is a human donor who was the organ donor for an intestinal transplant.

This clone was seen only once. The sample holds other DNA sequences that translate to the same CDR3. The chain carries TRBV27 and TRBJ2-1, with D maybe TRBD2 (5 bases). This CDR3 has 15 amino acids. V lost 3 bases to trimming and J lost 2 bases, with 11 bases between them. Germline V gives CDR1 MNHEY, CDR2 SMNVEV (reference sequence). CDR3 coding DNA: TGTGCCAGCAGTTTCTCCGGACTCGCCTACAATGAGCAGTTCTTC. Translation: CASSFSGLAYNEQFF.

The chain uses TRBV7-6 and TRBJ1-2, with TRBD1 matching 11 bases. The CDR3 length is 13 residues. J gave up 7 bases and V 4 bases, and 2 bases lay outside the gene matches. The V gene's germline CDR1 is SGHVS and CDR2 FNYEAQ. The CDR3 loop reads CASSSGQGGGYTF. In nucleotides, the CDR3 is TGTGCCAGCAGCTCGGGACAGGGGGGTGGCTACACCTTC.

The J gene is TRBJ2-7, the V gene TRBV7-9; D is uncertain. Deletions cut 3 bases from V and 5 bases from J, with 8 bases between. This CDR3 has 12 amino acids. Germline assignment: CDR1 SEHNR and CDR2 FQNEAQ (reference sequence). The CDR3 sequence is CASSLGFDEQYF. The CDR3 coding sequence is TGTGCCAGCAGCTTGGGCTTCGACGAGCAGTACTTC.

V is TRBV7-9 and J is TRBJ2-4; a weak D match, TRBD1 (5 bases). Germline loops: CDR1 SEHNR, CDR2 FQNEAQ (reference sequence). The V end was cut by 1 base, the J end by 7 bases, with 14 bases between. The CDR3 loop spans 15 amino acids. CDR3 sequence reads: CASSLGLGDWNIQYF. Here the CDR3 DNA reads TGTGCCAGCAGCTTAGGTCTAGGGGATTGGAACATTCAGTACTTC.

The rearrangement links TRBV6-4 to TRBJ1-1; D is undetermined. The CDR3 runs to 15 residues. The V gene's germline CDR1 is MRHNA and CDR2 SNTAGT. The V gene lost 7 bases and the J gene lost 0 bases, with 15 bases spanning the gap. The CDR3 loop reads CASKIDTRMNTEAFF. The DNA of the CDR3 is TGTGCCAGCAAGATTGATACTAGAATGAACACTGAAGCTTTCTTT.

The chain couples TRBV23-1 to TRBJ1-5, with 8 bases lining up with TRBD1. TRBV23-1 is sorted into the ORF group, with uncertain function. The V gene end was trimmed by 4 bases and the J gene end by 1 base; junction bases not matched to a gene: 9. This CDR3 contains 17 residues. CDR3 amino acids: CASSPSTGVGSNQPQHF. CDR3 nucleotide sequence: TGCGCCAGCAGTCCCTCGACAGGGGTAGGGAGCAATCAGCCCCAGCATTTT.

The chain has TRBV27 and TRBJ2-5; TRBD1 matches at 7 bases. The DNA end lines up better with TRBJ2-7; the J call may be wrong. This CDR3 is 13 amino acids long. Germline V lookup: CDR1 MNHEY, CDR2 SMNVEV (reference sequence). The CDR3 region is CASSDRVNYEQYF. The CDR3 DNA sequence: TGTGCCAGCAGCGACAGGGTCAACTACGAGCAGTACTTC.

This chain joins TRBV6-5 and TRBJ1-3; 8 nucleotides align to TRBD1. The CDR3 totals 14 residues. Trimming took 6 bases from V and 4 from J; bases not matched to a gene: 5. Germline lookup yields CDR1 MNHEY and CDR2 SVGAGI. As DNA, the CDR3 is TGTGCCAGCAGCCCCTGGACAGGGGGAAACACCATATATTTT. Amino acids: CASSPWTGGNTIYF.

The chain employs TRBV10-1 and TRBJ2-5, with D perhaps TRBD1 (6 bases). The J call is in doubt because the DNA end fits TRBJ2-7 better. CDR3 length equals 14 residues. The V gene's germline CDR1 is WNHNN and CDR2 SYGVQD (reference sequence). The CDR3 is CASSDWQGQNEQYF. CDR3 DNA sequence: TGCGCCAGCAGTGATTGGCAGGGGCAGAACGAGCAGTACTTC.

This chain connects TRBV7-9 to TRBJ1-1, with 8 bases lining up with TRBD1. From germline, CDR1 is SEHNR and CDR2 FQNEAQ (reference sequence). The J segment lost 7 bases and the V segment lost 3 bases, leaving 7 bases of the junction unmatched. The CDR3 runs to 14 residues. This chain's CDR3 is CASSFAGGGDEAFF. In DNA form, the CDR3 reads TGTGCCAGCAGCTTTGCAGGGGGCGGGGATGAAGCTTTCTTT.

Here the CDR3 DNA reads TGTGCCAGCTCACCAGGGGGAGGTGAAGCTTTCTTT. Translated: CASSPGGGEAFF. This chain joins TRBV18 and TRBJ1-1, with a possible D match to TRBD1 (5 bases). CDR1 is KGHSH and CDR2 is LQKENI in the germline V gene. Trimming left V 2 bases short and J 7 bases short, with 8 bases between. The CDR3 is 12 amino acids.